Following are 14 T cell receptor beta chains from one sample sequenced in a study of blood T cell repertoires in COVID-19. Libraries were prepared by immunoSEQ multiplex PCR; TCRdb keeps only in-frame clonotypes and omits some of them. The data show almost 80,000 clones, roughly 80% seen once. Sequencing was performed on peripheral blood. The receptors were gathered from a woman aged 70-85 years with acute or convalescent COVID-19.

The genes are TRBV9 and TRBJ2-5; the match to TRBD2 covers 11 bases. CDR1 is SGDLS and CDR2 is YYNGEE in the germline V gene. This CDR3 region has 15 residues. The V and J ends lost 5 bases and 4 bases, in that order; junction bases with no gene match: 7. The CDR3 nucleotides read TGTGCCAGCAGGAAAACTAGCGGGAGTTCAGAGACCCAGTACTTC. Translated, it gives CASRKTSGSSETQYF.

This chain links TRBV4-2 with TRBJ2-2; possibly TRBD2 for D (5 bases). The CDR3 totals 14 residues. Germline-derived CDR1 and CDR2 are LGHNA and YNFKEQ. The V and J ends lost 0 bases and 6 bases respectively, with 8 bases between them. The CDR3 loop reads CASSQEADSGELFF. CDR3 DNA sequence: TGTGCCAGCAGCCAAGAAGCGGACTCCGGGGAGCTGTTTTTT.

This clone occurred once. V is TRBV9 and J is TRBJ2-1; D may be TRBD2 (6 bases). The V and J ends lost 4 bases and 4 bases respectively, with 12 bases between them. The germline V gene encodes CDR1 SGDLS and CDR2 YYNGEE. The CDR3 is 14 amino acids. CDR3 bases: TGTGCCAGCAGCCGGGGGACCATTTACAATGAGCAGTTCTTC. Its protein product is CASSRGTIYNEQFF.

As concerns this clone: One junction end does not reproduce the germline sequence, and a read error may be involved. This chain connects TRBV15 to TRBJ2-1, with D unresolved. This CDR3 spans 15 amino acids. From germline, CDR1 is LNHNV and CDR2 YYDKDF (reference sequence). Written as DNA, the CDR3 is TGTGCCACCAGCAGAGAAGTTGGCTCCAACAATGAGCAGTTCTTC. Translating gives CATSREVGSNNEQFF.

The V call is TRBV5-1, the J call TRBJ2-5; 8 bases are shared with TRBD1. This CDR3 is built from 17 residues. The V gene end was trimmed by 2 bases and the J gene end by 2 bases; junction bases not matched to a gene: 11. Germline CDR1 and CDR2: SGHRS and YFSETQ. The CDR3, as DNA: TGCGCCAGCAGCTTCCCCGGGACAGGCGGGGATCAAGAGACCCAGTACTTC. Translated, it gives CASSFPGTGGDQETQYF.

The gene calls are TRBV29-1 and TRBJ2-4; 8 bases fit TRBD1. This CDR3 is built from 16 residues. V trimming: 5 bases; J trimming: 5 bases; junction bases outside the gene matches: 14. In germline, CDR1 is SQVTM, CDR2 ANQGSEA. In DNA, the CDR3 is TGCAGCGTTACTCAAAACCGGGTACAGGGGGAAAACATTCAGTACTTC. Protein product: CSVTQNRVQGENIQYF.

This clone was seen repeatedly, ten times or more. This rearrangement joins TRBV5-8 to TRBJ1-1, with TRBD1 as a possible D gene (5 bases). Trimming removed 0 bases from V and 1 base from J, with 10 bases in between. This CDR3 has 15 residues. The germline CDR1 and CDR2 sequences are SGHTS and YDEGEE. The CDR3 reads CASSLGTGPNTEAFF. The CDR3 region has the DNA TGTGCCAGCAGCTTGGGTACAGGACCGAACACTGAAGCTTTCTTT.

On this clone: Other DNA sequences in the same sample also yield this CDR3. The J gene is TRBJ1-2, the V gene TRBV5-1, with 10 nucleotides matching TRBD1. The length of the CDR3 is 14 residues. Germline V gene data show CDR1 as SGHRS and CDR2 as YFSETQ. Trimming cost V 0 bases and J 6 bases; bases outside gene matches: 2. CDR3: CASSLAGTGDGYTF. Written as DNA, the CDR3 is TGCGCCAGCAGCTTGGCCGGGACAGGGGATGGCTACACCTTC.

This clone was counted between two and nine times. The CDR3 reads CASSEPGRGRFMNTEAFF. As DNA, the CDR3 is TGTGCCAGCAGTGAACCCGGCAGGGGTAGGTTTATGAACACTGAAGCTTTCTTT. J is TRBJ1-1 and V is TRBV6-1; D is perhaps TRBD1 (6 bases). Per the germline V gene, CDR1 is MNHNS and CDR2 is SASEGT. V dropped 2 bases and J dropped 0 bases, with 19 bases sitting between them. This CDR3 is 18 amino acids long.

V is TRBV7-3 and J is TRBJ2-1, with D perhaps TRBD2 (5 bases). The CDR3 covers 17 residues. Germline V gives CDR1 SGHTA, CDR2 FQGTGA. Trimming left V 5 bases short and J 5 bases short, with 22 bases between. CDR3 nucleotide sequence: TGTGCCAGCAGCCCCCAGGCACGGGCGAGCGGAAACAATGAGCAGTTCTTC. It specifies CASSPQARASGNNEQFF.

The V call is TRBV27, the J call TRBJ2-5, with D unclear. This CDR3 spans 14 amino acids. V shed 1 base and J shed 0 bases, with 6 bases lying between them. CDR1 MNHEY and CDR2 SMNVEV come from the germline V gene (reference sequence). CDR3 nucleotides: TGTGCCAGCAGTTTATGGGCAAACCAAGAGACCCAGTACTTC. Translation: CASSLWANQETQYF.

This CDR3 reads CASSLGLAGATGELFF. CDR3 DNA sequence: TGTGCCAGCAGCTTAGGACTAGCGGGCGCCACCGGGGAGCTGTTTTTT. The V gene is TRBV11-2, the J gene TRBJ2-2; TRBD2 agrees at 10 bases. V lost 1 base to trimming and J lost 4 bases; unmatched junction nucleotides: 3. The CDR3 extends over 16 amino acids. CDR1 SGHAT and CDR2 FQNNGV come from the germline V gene.

The CDR3 loop is CALQGTHGNTIYF. Here the CDR3 DNA reads TGTGCACTACAGGGGACACATGGAAACACCATATATTTT. V gene TRBV30 combines with J gene TRBJ1-3, with TRBD1 matching 7 bases. The CDR3 has 13 residues. CDR1 and CDR2 from the germline V gene are GTSNPN and SVGIG (reference sequence).

This clone was seen a single time. The V call is TRBV19, the J call TRBJ2-3; D unresolved. Germline CDR1 is LNHDA and CDR2 is SQIVND (reference sequence). CDR3 size: 13 residues. The V and J ends lost 3 bases and 6 bases respectively, with 10 bases between them. CDR3 sequence: CASSMRASDTQYF. CDR3 bases: TGTGCCAGTAGTATGCGAGCATCGGATACGCAGTATTTT.